This TCR beta chain was captured by sequencing in a study of blood T cell repertoires in COVID-19. The wider study: From the United States, Italy and Spain came samples of acute and convalescent COVID-19. PBMCs, B-cell-depleted T cells, or T cells were the source of the cDNA or gDNA that made up the material.

This clone was detected a few times. In germline, CDR1 is SGHNT, CDR2 YENEEA. This CDR3 spans 16 amino acids. Trimming left V 1 base short and J 4 bases short, with 14 bases between. In the original workflow: Amplification of reference gene primers was used by the study to estimate nucleated cell counts. Clones were sequenced by immunoSEQ multiplex PCR, and TCRdb holds only the in-frame ones, with some missing. That table furnishes V, J and clone size, whereas the DNA furnished D and trimming. This repertoire shows approximately 290,000 clones, approximately 90% found once; its top ten account for more than 2%.

V and J are TRBV11-3 and TRBJ1-5; D remains unclear. The sequenced sample was peripheral blood. This TCR came from a man aged 18 to 30 with active or convalescent COVID-19. The CDR3: CASSLVRGYRNQPQHF. DNA for the CDR3: TGTGCCAGCAGCTTAGTTCGGGGTTATCGAAATCAGCCCCAGCATTTT.